This T cell receptor (beta chain) comes out of a study of lung T cells in sarcoidosis with Löfgren's syndrome. Study-wide background: Analyses focused on Löfgren's syndrome patients.

CDR1 is GTSNPN, CDR2 SVGIG, per germline (reference sequence). The CDR3 covers 14 residues. V dropped 6 bases and J dropped 8; count of bases not matched to a gene: 12. On this clonotype: The target antigen is unknown.

Each CDR3 protein gets one entry after TCRdb re-called the reads with MiXCR. Counted here are 58,000 or so distinct CDR3 sequences, around 20% occurring once; the ten biggest clones make up 2.3%. Findings of the study overall: TRAV12-1 and TRBV2 were reportedly most expanded in Löfgren's patients.

What was sequenced was CD4+ T cells from PBMCs. The chain has TRBV30 and TRBJ2-1; 8 bases match TRBD1. The TCR was taken from a human donor with sarcoidosis (Löfgren's syndrome or another form), or a control subject (not recorded which). CDR3 in DNA: TGTGCCTGCAGAGGACAGGGAGTGTGGTATGAGCAGTTCTTC. As protein: CACRGQGVWYEQFF.